What follows are 25 T cell receptor beta chains derived from one specimen sequenced in a study of molecular identifiers for immune sequencing clone quantification (dated by TCRdb to between 2018 and 2020). Library generation was performed with PCR. The listed sequencing device is NextSeq 500. TCRdb itself trimmed the public reads at Q25 with fastp, ran MiXCR and retained productive beta chains. Here each entry gathers all rows of one CDR3 protein and keeps the most common genes and DNA. The sample has approximately 680,000 distinct CDR3 sequences on record, about 25% of them singletons. About 0.84% of the sample is taken by the ten largest. The sequenced sample consisted of naive CD8+ T cells from blood, with Jurkat cell RNA spiked in. The intended sense of this specimen's cell subset or site label: FACS-sorted CD8+CD4-CCR7+CD45RA+ naive T cells. Receptors were obtained from a human donor in good health. Some libraries in this study had Jurkat cell RNA spiked in.

This clonotype was recorded at least ten times. The chain recombines TRBV4-1 with TRBJ2-3, with a possible D match to TRBD1 (5 bases). The germline gives CDR1 MGHRA, CDR2 YSYEKL. V lost 6 bases to trimming and J lost 5 bases, with 18 bases between them. The CDR3 has 15 residues. The CDR3 loop is CASRVRAGIIDTQYF. CDR3 nucleotides: TGCGCCAGCAGGGTAAGGGCAGGGATAATAGATACGCAGTATTTT.

This clonotype showed up many times. J is TRBJ2-3 and V is TRBV4-3; D is undetermined. Per germline, CDR1 LGHNA and CDR2 YSLEER. The germline V and J ends were trimmed by 2 bases and 8 bases, with 8 bases remaining between them. The CDR3 extends over 12 amino acids. CDR3 amino acids: CASSQNHGTQYF. DNA for the CDR3: TGCGCCAGCAGCCAAAACCATGGTACGCAGTATTTT.

Note on this clonotype: A much more abundant neighbour one base away suggests this may be a read error. V is TRBV9 and J is TRBJ2-1; 7 bases line up with TRBD2. This CDR3 is built from 16 residues. Germline-derived CDR1 and CDR2 are SGDLS and YYNGEE. The CDR3 bases are TGTGCCAGCGGCGTAGAGGGAGGGTCCTCCTACAATGAGCAGTTCTTC. The encoded protein is CASGVEGGSSYNEQFF.

The chain employs TRBV4-3 and TRBJ2-6, with D unclear. CDR3 length equals 17 residues. Trimming pared 0 bases from V and 3 bases from J, leaving 12 bases between. CDR1 is LGHNA and CDR2 is YSLEER in the germline V gene. The CDR3 loop reads CASSQDRDSGGANVLTF. The CDR3 DNA reads as TGCGCCAGCAGCCAAGATCGAGACTCTGGTGGGGCCAACGTCCTGACTTTC.

This chain connects TRBV7-6 to TRBJ2-1; possibly TRBD2 for D (6 bases). Germline-derived CDR1 and CDR2 are SGHVS and FNYEAQ. Trimming removed 8 bases at V and 4 bases at J, with 15 bases between. CDR3 length equals 14 residues. The CDR3 nucleotides are TGTGCCAGCCAAGAGTATGGGGGGTACAATGAGCAGTTCTTC. Translated, it gives CASQEYGGYNEQFF.

The table lists this clonotype with a few counts. The chain has TRBV7-2 and TRBJ1-1; perhaps TRBD1 as D (5 bases). The CDR3 is 16 amino acids. Germline V CDR1 and CDR2: SGHTA, FQGNSA. V was trimmed by 1 base and J by 0 bases, leaving 12 bases between them. This CDR3 is CASSLGGAYMNTEAFF. CDR3 DNA: TGTGCCAGCAGCTTAGGTGGGGCGTACATGAACACTGAAGCTTTCTTT.

This clonotype was counted between two and nine times. The chain is built from TRBV2 and TRBJ2-2; D call uncertain. V was trimmed by 7 bases and J by 0 bases, leaving 15 bases between them. CDR1 is SNHLY, CDR2 FYNNEI, per germline. The CDR3 totals 16 residues. Written as DNA, the CDR3 is TGTGCCAGCATAGGGTTAGAAAAATCGAACACCGGGGAGCTGTTTTTT. The encoded protein is CASIGLEKSNTGELFF.

This clonotype was seen more than once but under ten times. The J gene is TRBJ2-7, the V gene TRBV20-1, with TRBD2 matching over 7 bases. Germline-derived CDR1 and CDR2 are DFQATT and SNEGSKA (reference sequence). Unmatched junction bases numbered 12, after V lost 2 bases and J lost 2 bases. There are 16 residues in the CDR3. CDR3 DNA sequence: TGCAGTGCTAGAAACATAGGGAGGGAATCCCCCTACGAGCAGTACTTC. This encodes CSARNIGRESPYEQYF.

A word on this clonotype: This may be a read error: a much more frequent sequence differs by one nucleotide. This chain uses TRBV29-1 with TRBJ2-3; 9 bases fit TRBD2. Germline CDR1 reads SQVTM; CDR2 reads ANQGSEA. The trim removed 7 bases at V and 6 bases at J, leaving 14 bases unmatched. This CDR3 is built from 15 residues. The CDR3 sequence: CSATHSGGRGDTQYF. The CDR3 region has the DNA TGCAGCGCCACACATAGCGGGGGAAGGGGGGATACGCAGTATTTT.

CDR3 in DNA: TGTGCCAGCAGCGACGGGACTCGGGCCAACGTCCTGACTTTC. Protein product: CASSDGTRANVLTF. The chain is built from TRBV9 and TRBJ2-6; D might be TRBD2 (6 bases). CDR3 size: 14 residues. Germline CDR1 is SGDLS and CDR2 is YYNGEE. The V end lost 3 bases, the J end lost 5 bases, and 9 bases lay between the germline ends. The whole variable domain, remainder taken from reference TRBV9 and TRBJ2-6, is DSGVTQTPKHLITATGQRVTLRCSPRSGDLSVYWYQQSLDQGLQFLIQYYNGEERAKGNILERFSAQQFPDLHSELNLSSLELGDSALYFCASSDGTRANVLTFGAGSRLTVL.

As regards this clonotype: A much larger clone is a single base away; this may be a read error. The J gene is TRBJ2-1, the V gene TRBV7-2; D call uncertain. This CDR3 region has 13 residues. CDR1 and CDR2 (germline): SGHTA, FQGNSA. The CDR3 reads CAGSFGSYNEQFF. As DNA, the CDR3 is TGTGCCGGCAGCTTTGGTAGTTACAATGAGCAGTTCTTC. The variable domain in full, with the rest retrieved from reference TRBV7-2 and TRBJ2-1, is GAGVSQSPSNKVTEKGKDVELRCDPISGHTALYWYRQSLGQGLEFLIYFQGNSAPDKSGLPSDRFSAERTGGSVSTLTIQRTQQEDSAVYLCAGSFGSYNEQFFGPGTRLTVL.

This chain links TRBV7-9 with TRBJ2-6, with 7 bases lining up with TRBD2. V dropped 5 bases and J dropped 1; count of bases not matched to a gene: 2. Germline values: CDR1 SEHNR, CDR2 FQNEAQ (reference sequence). The CDR3 is 15 amino acids. The CDR3: CASSRGGSGANVLTF. The CDR3 nucleotides read TGTGCCAGCAGCCGGGGAGGGTCTGGGGCCAACGTCCTGACTTTC.

The chain has TRBV29-1 and TRBJ2-3; 8 bases are a match to TRBD2. CDR1 SQVTM and CDR2 ANQGSEA come from the germline V gene. The CDR3 has 14 amino acids. The V and J ends lost 8 bases and 10 bases, in that order; junction bases with no gene match: 17. The CDR3 bases are TGCAGCCTCCTTGGGAGCGGGGGACCTGATCCGCAGTATTTT. Residues: CSLLGSGGPDPQYF.

A few counts support this clonotype. V usage is TRBV6-2 or TRBV6-3 and J usage is TRBJ1-1; D is undetermined. Germline V gene lookup returns CDR1 MNHEY and CDR2 SVGEGT. The CDR3 totals 13 residues. The germline V and J ends were trimmed by 7 bases and 7 bases, with 16 bases remaining between them. CDR3 coding DNA: TGTGCCAGCACTTCCCCACCTGGCCGTGAAGCTTTCTTT. Protein: CASTSPPGREAFF.

J is TRBJ2-6 and V is TRBV19; perhaps TRBD2 as D (6 bases). There are 16 residues in the CDR3. Germline CDR1 is LNHDA and CDR2 is SQIVND (reference sequence). V lost 5 bases and J 3 bases, leaving 14 bases between the germline ends. The CDR3 loop is CASSAFGGFGANVLTF. The CDR3 nucleotides read TGTGCCAGTAGTGCTTTCGGGGGTTTTGGGGCCAACGTCCTGACTTTC.

This clonotype was picked up one time. This may arise from a read error, as a much more abundant clone is one base away. The chain recombines TRBV14 with TRBJ1-3, with D uncertain. The germline gives CDR1 SGHDN, CDR2 FVKESK. The CDR3 is made up of 15 amino acids. CDR3 in amino acids: CASSQEGSSGSTIYF. CDR3 sequence (DNA): TGTGCCAGCAGCCAAGAGGGGAGCTCTGGAAGCACCATATATTTT.

This clonotype was seen repeatedly, ten times or more. V is TRBV7-6 and J is TRBJ1-3; 9 nucleotides match TRBD1. The germline CDR1 and CDR2 sequences are SGHVS and FNYEAQ. The CDR3 runs 18 residues. With 4 bases clipped from V and 0 bases from J, the junction kept 10 bases outside the gene matches. CDR3 sequence reads: CASSSTTLQGASGNTIYF. DNA of the CDR3: TGTGCCAGCAGCTCAACCACACTACAGGGGGCCTCTGGAAACACCATATATTTT. Full variable domain (rest looked up from reference TRBV7-6 and TRBJ1-3): GAGVSQSPRYKVTKRGQDVALRCDPISGHVSLYWYRQALGQGPEFLTYFNYEAQQDKSGLPNDRFSAERPEGSISTLTIQRTEQRDSAMYRCASSSTTLQGASGNTIYFGEGSWLTVV.

This clonotype has ten or more counts. The chain links TRBV7-9 to TRBJ2-7, with D uncertain. Germline V gene data show CDR1 as SEHNR and CDR2 as FQNEAQ (reference sequence). The CDR3 contains 14 residues. V was cut by 4 bases and J by 3 bases, with 13 bases left in between. The CDR3 region is CASSSQVVNYEQYF. CDR3 nucleotide sequence: TGTGCCAGCAGCTCGCAAGTTGTCAACTACGAGCAGTACTTC.

This clonotype was recorded at least ten times. Sequence at one end of the junction differs from germline and may be a read error. V gene TRBV7-7 combines with J gene TRBJ2-3; 8 nucleotides align to TRBD2. Germline V lookup: CDR1 SSHAT, CDR2 FNYEAQ (reference sequence). This CDR3 spans 16 amino acids. CDR3 DNA: TGTGCTAGCAGCCCATTCAAAGCGGGGGTAGCAGATACGCAGTATTTT. Its translation is CASSPFKAGVADTQYF.

This clonotype showed up many times. The chain has TRBV27 and TRBJ2-5; 9 nucleotides line up with TRBD2. CDR1 and CDR2 (germline): MNHEY, SMNVEV (reference sequence). The CDR3 sequence is 17 residues long. V lost 2 bases to trimming and J lost 1 base; unmatched junction nucleotides: 8. Here the CDR3 DNA reads TGTGCCAGCAGTTTAATTGGACTAGCGCCTCTCCAAGAGACCCAGTACTTC. Its protein is CASSLIGLAPLQETQYF.

Details on this clonotype: Given a much more abundant clone one base away, this may be a read error. This chain uses TRBV4-3 with TRBJ2-1, with TRBD2 identical over 8 bases. Germline-derived CDR1 and CDR2 are LGHNA and YSLEER. The CDR3 extends over 13 amino acids. The CDR3 region has the DNA TGCGCCAGCGGCCAGGGACTAGTCGATGAGCAGTTCTTC. This gives the protein CASGQGLVDEQFF.

The gene calls are TRBV2 and TRBJ2-3; 9 bases fit TRBD2. The trim removed 0 bases at V and 6 bases at J, leaving 4 bases unmatched. Germline lookup yields CDR1 SNHLY and CDR2 FYNNEI. The CDR3 consists of 15 residues. The CDR3 loop is CASSEASGGYDTQYF. CDR3 bases: TGTGCCAGCAGTGAAGCTAGCGGGGGTTACGATACGCAGTATTTT.

This clonotype was observed at least ten times. The rearrangement uses TRBV5-1 and TRBJ2-3; the D gene is possibly TRBD1 (5 bases). The CDR3 is 15 residues long. V shed 4 bases and J shed 6 bases, with 18 bases lying between them. Germline CDR1 reads SGHRS; CDR2 reads YFSETQ. CDR3 loop: CASSGGQIQPDTQYF. In nucleotides, the CDR3 is TGCGCCAGCAGCGGCGGACAAATCCAACCGGATACGCAGTATTTT.

This chain connects TRBV20-1 to TRBJ2-7, with TRBD2 matching over 12 bases. CDR1 and CDR2 (germline): DFQATT, SNEGSKA (reference sequence). The CDR3 runs to 14 residues. Losses at the gene ends were 3 bases for V and 3 bases for J; bases not matched to a gene: 3. This chain's CDR3 is CSARQTSGSYEQYF. The CDR3 coding sequence is TGCAGTGCTAGGCAGACTAGCGGGAGCTACGAGCAGTACTTC.

Only a few counts were recorded for this clonotype. The chain recombines TRBV19 with TRBJ2-1, with a tentative D call TRBD2 (6 bases). V lost 7 bases and J lost 5, with 15 bases in between. The CDR3 sequence is 14 residues long. The germline V gene has CDR1 LNHDA and CDR2 SQIVND (reference sequence). DNA for the CDR3: TGTGCCAGTATGGGCCTAGCGCATAACAATGAGCAGTTCTTC. This encodes CASMGLAHNNEQFF. Supplemented by reference TRBV19 and TRBJ2-1, the full variable domain reads DGGITQSPKYLFRKEGQNVTLSCEQNLNHDAMYWYRQDPGQGLRLIYYSQIVNDFQKGDIAEGYSVSREKKESFPLTVTSAQKNPTAFYLCASMGLAHNNEQFFGPGTRLTVL.